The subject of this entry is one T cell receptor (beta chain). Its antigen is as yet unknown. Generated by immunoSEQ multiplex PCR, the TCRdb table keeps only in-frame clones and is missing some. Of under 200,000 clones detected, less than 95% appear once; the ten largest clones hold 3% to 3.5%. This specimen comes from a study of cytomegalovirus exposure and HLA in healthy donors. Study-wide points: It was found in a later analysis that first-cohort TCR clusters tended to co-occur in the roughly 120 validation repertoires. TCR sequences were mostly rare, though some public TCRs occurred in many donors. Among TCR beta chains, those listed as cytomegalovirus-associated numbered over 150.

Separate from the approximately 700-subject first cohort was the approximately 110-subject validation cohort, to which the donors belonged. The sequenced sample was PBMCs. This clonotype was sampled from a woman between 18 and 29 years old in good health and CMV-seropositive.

The CDR3 nucleotides are TGTGCCAGCAGCCAAGATTTGAGGGGGCAGACCCAGTACTTC. This sequence encodes CASSQDLRGQTQYF. The gene calls are TRBV4-2 and TRBJ2-5, with 7 bases identical to TRBD1. Germline trimming cut 0 bases from V and 6 bases from J; bases unmatched to any gene: 4. CDR3 size: 14 residues. Germline CDR1 and CDR2: LGHNA and YNFKEQ.